These 20 T cell receptor beta chains share one sample of origin, sequenced in a study of T cell responses to AZD1222 COVID-19 vaccine. Repertoires were generated with immunoSEQ multiplex PCR, while TCRdb's copy carries only in-frame clones and drops some. Of fewer than 120,000 clones listed, 85% to 95% are singletons. Specimen: peripheral blood, collected on day 0 of AZD1222 vaccination. These receptors were taken from an adult in good health.

The V and J genes are TRBV21-1 and TRBJ1-2. TRBV21-1 is classified as a pseudogene. There are 17 residues in the CDR3. The CDR3, as DNA: TGTGCCAGCAGCAAACGGTGGTGGCGGGTACGCGTCTATGGCTACACCTTC. Translating it yields CASSKRWWRVRVYGYTF.

The chain is built from TRBV5-1 and TRBJ1-6; no definite D call. Germline V gene lookup returns CDR1 SGHRS and CDR2 YFSETQ. The length of the CDR3 is 13 residues. V lost 4 bases and J lost 3, with 5 bases in between. The CDR3 DNA reads TGCGCCAGCAGCCTAATCTATAATTCACCCCTCCACTTT. Translating it yields CASSLIYNSPLHF.

This rearrangement joins TRBV28 to TRBJ2-7, with D possibly being TRBD1 (7 bases). This CDR3 is built from 15 residues. From germline, CDR1 is MDHEN and CDR2 SYDVKM. Trimming pared 3 bases from V and 1 base from J, leaving 13 bases between. CDR3 sequence: CASSFRGAGSYEQYF. The CDR3 DNA reads TGTGCCAGCAGTTTCAGGGGGGCAGGGTCCTACGAGCAGTACTTC. The full variable domain, completed using reference TRBV28 and TRBJ2-7, is DVKVTQSSRYLVKRTGEKVFLECVQDMDHENMFWYRQDPGLGLRLIYFSYDVKMKEKGDIPEGYSVSREKKERFSLILESASTNQTSMYLCASSFRGAGSYEQYFGPGTRLTVT.

In DNA form, the CDR3 reads TGCGCCAGCAGCTTGTCGGGCAATCTTGACTATGGCTACACCTTC. Residues: CASSLSGNLDYGYTF. The chain recombines TRBV5-1 with TRBJ1-2; D unclear. Germline loops: CDR1 SGHRS, CDR2 YFSETQ. This CDR3 comprises 15 residues. With 1 base removed from V and 3 bases from J, the gap between germline ends came to 13 bases.

This chain joins TRBV2 and TRBJ1-6, with D maybe TRBD1 (6 bases). CDR3 length: 16 residues. Germline assignment: CDR1 SNHLY and CDR2 FYNNEI. The V end lost 1 base, the J end lost 3 bases, and 10 bases lay between the germline ends. Written as DNA, the CDR3 is TGTGCCAGCAGTGAAGTGACAGGACGCTATAATTCACCCCTCCACTTT. Residues: CASSEVTGRYNSPLHF.

CDR3 region: CAISVEGGSTEAFF. In DNA form, the CDR3 reads TGTGCCATCAGTGTAGAGGGTGGGAGCACTGAAGCTTTCTTT. The chain is built from TRBV10-3 and TRBJ1-1, with unresolved D. Per the germline V gene, CDR1 is ENHRY and CDR2 is SYGVKD. V was cut by 4 bases and J by 4 bases, with 13 bases left in between. The CDR3 length is 14 residues.

This chain uses TRBV18 with TRBJ1-1; 7 positions match TRBD1. The CDR3 runs to 14 residues. Germline lookup yields CDR1 KGHSH and CDR2 LQKENI. The V segment lost 6 bases and the J segment 4 bases; nucleotides outside the gene matches: 8. The CDR3 nucleotides read TGTGCCAGCTCGCCCGACAGGGATAGCACTGAAGCTTTCTTT. It translates to CASSPDRDSTEAFF.

The chain uses TRBV11-3 and TRBJ2-4; the match to TRBD2 covers 9 bases. Germline V gene lookup returns CDR1 SGHNT and CDR2 YENEEA. The length of the CDR3 is 19 residues. CDR3 DNA: TGTCCCCGCCCCCCCACGGCGGGGGGGGCTAGTAGAGCCAAAAACATTCAGTACTTC. Its translation is CPRPPTAGGASRAKNIQYF.

The gene calls are TRBV27 and TRBJ1-2; D gene uncertain. The length of the CDR3 is 16 residues. The germline V gene encodes CDR1 MNHEY and CDR2 SMNVEV (reference sequence). Trimming removed 9 bases from V and 2 bases from J, with 22 bases in between. The CDR3 loop reads CASRLGGVAQNYGYTF. The CDR3, as DNA: TGTGCCAGTAGGCTCGGCGGGGTGGCGCAGAACTATGGCTACACCTTC.

This clone was seen a handful of times. The rearrangement uses TRBV10-1 and TRBJ2-7; D might be TRBD1 or TRBD2, each matching 5 bases. Looked up from germline, CDR1 is WNHNN and CDR2 is SYGVQD (reference sequence). The ends were cut back, 0 bases at V and 7 bases at J, with 16 bases in the middle. This CDR3 has 15 amino acids. The CDR3 coding sequence is TGCGCCAGCAGTGAGTCCTCAGACTCGAGGGGAGAGCAGTACTTC. Encoded protein: CASSESSDSRGEQYF.

This clone was seen a single time. The rearrangement uses TRBV4-1 and TRBJ2-5, with a weak D call TRBD1 (6 bases). The V end lost 2 bases, the J end lost 7 bases, and 14 bases lay between the germline ends. CDR1 MGHRA and CDR2 YSYEKL come from the germline V gene. CDR3 length: 14 amino acids. This chain's CDR3 is CASSQPRTARTQYF. DNA for the CDR3: TGCGCCAGCAGCCAACCTCGGACAGCCAGGACCCAGTACTTC.

The table lists this clone with a count of one. The chain combines TRBV30 with TRBJ2-7; 11 bases match TRBD1. CDR1 is GTSNPN and CDR2 is SVGIG in the germline V gene (reference sequence). This CDR3 has 12 residues. V lost 6 bases and J lost 9; bases outside the gene matches: 7. CDR3 sequence: CACGTGGGVQYF. As DNA, the CDR3 is TGTGCCTGCGGGACAGGGGGTGGTGTGCAGTACTTC.

The V and J genes are TRBV9 and TRBJ1-2; 8 bases fit TRBD1. The V gene end was trimmed by 0 bases and the J gene end by 4 bases; junction bases not matched to a gene: 5. CDR1 is SGDLS and CDR2 is YYNGEE in the germline V gene. CDR3 length: 15 amino acids. This CDR3 reads CASSVGGQGLYGYTF. Here the CDR3 DNA reads TGTGCCAGCAGCGTAGGCGGACAGGGTCTCTATGGCTACACCTTC. The whole variable domain, filled in from reference TRBV9 and TRBJ1-2, reads DSGVTQTPKHLITATGQRVTLRCSPRSGDLSVYWYQQSLDQGLQFLIQYYNGEERAKGNILERFSAQQFPDLHSELNLSSLELGDSALYFCASSVGGQGLYGYTFGSGTRLTVV.

The chain employs TRBV30 and TRBJ2-7; no clear D gene. V was trimmed by 2 bases and J by 2 bases, leaving 16 bases between them. CDR1 and CDR2 (germline): GTSNPN, SVGIG (reference sequence). This CDR3 has 15 amino acids. CDR3 coding DNA: TGTGCCTGGAGTCACGAAGTGGGCAAGACCTACGAGCAGTACTTC. The encoded protein is CAWSHEVGKTYEQYF.

The chain joins TRBV6-4 to TRBJ1-1; tentatively, D is TRBD1 (6 bases). Between the trimmed V and J ends, which lost 7 bases and 1 base, there was a span of 13 bases. The germline V gene encodes CDR1 MRHNA and CDR2 SNTAGT. The length of the CDR3 is 14 residues. The CDR3 here is CASKTQGSNTEAFF. CDR3 nucleotide sequence: TGTGCCAGCAAGACACAGGGTTCGAACACTGAAGCTTTCTTT.

This clone was observed a single time. The V call is TRBV5-1, the J call TRBJ1-6; 8 bases are a match to TRBD1. The germline CDR1 and CDR2 sequences are SGHRS and YFSETQ. The CDR3 runs to 15 residues. With V trimmed by 4 bases and J by 7 bases, 7 bases remained unmatched. The CDR3 protein is CASSLRDRWNSPLHF. The DNA for the CDR3 is TGCGCCAGCAGCCTCCGGGACAGGTGGAATTCACCCCTCCACTTT.

The genes are TRBV3-1 (or the pseudogene TRBV3-2) and TRBJ1-4; D is undetermined. The germline gives CDR1 LGHDT, CDR2 YNNKEL (reference sequence). Between the trimmed V and J ends, which lost 3 bases and 3 bases, there was a span of 11 bases. The CDR3 contains 15 residues. The CDR3 sequence is CASSHGPSPNEKLFF. The CDR3 DNA follows: TGTGCCAGCAGCCACGGCCCGTCCCCTAATGAAAAACTGTTTTTT.

The chain recombines TRBV30 with TRBJ1-2, with 7 bases matching TRBD1. CDR3 length equals 12 residues. J gave up 4 bases and V 5 bases, and 4 bases lay outside the gene matches. The germline CDR1 and CDR2 sequences are GTSNPN and SVGIG (reference sequence). This chain's CDR3 is CAWQGEVYGYTF. The CDR3 region has the DNA TGTGCCTGGCAGGGGGAGGTCTATGGCTACACCTTC.

The CDR3 region is CASRQVYNNSPLHF. The CDR3 DNA follows: TGCGCCAGCAGACAGGTTTACAATAATTCACCCCTCCACTTT. The rearrangement joins TRBV10-2 to TRBJ1-6; the D gene is possibly TRBD1 (5 bases). The CDR3 covers 14 residues. Germline V lookup: CDR1 WSHSY, CDR2 SAAADI. Trimming took 6 bases from V and 5 from J, leaving 11 bases between them.

The chain employs TRBV18 and TRBJ2-2, with D possibly TRBD1 on 5 matching bases. V was shortened by 1 base and J by 5 bases, with 8 bases between the two germline ends. Germline CDR1 is KGHSH and CDR2 is LQKENI. The CDR3 runs to 14 residues. Here the CDR3 reads CASSPRQQTGELFF. CDR3 coding DNA: TGTGCCAGCTCACCACGACAGCAGACCGGGGAGCTGTTTTTT.